The present T cell receptor beta chain was sequenced within a study of identical twins. Using its own MiXCR run on the 5' RACE reads, TCRdb lists one record per CDR3 protein. The sample records 1.5 million to 2 million distinct CDR3 sequences, less than 40% being singletons. Looked up from germline, CDR1 is MNHEY and CDR2 is SVGEGT. V was shortened by 8 bases and J by 7 bases, with 14 bases between the two germline ends. The CDR3 extends over 12 amino acids. This sequence originates from a newborn girl in good health. Sequencing was carried out using cord blood. The chain combines TRBV6-2 or TRBV6-3 with TRBJ1-1, with D maybe TRBD1 (6 bases). This chain's CDR3 is CASRPGRGEAFF. The DNA of the CDR3 is TGTGCCAGCCGCCCGGGCAGGGGTGAAGCTTTCTTT.